The 12 T cell receptor beta chains below were found in one sample sequenced in a study of T cell responses to AZD1222 COVID-19 vaccine listed by TCRdb under 2021. This specimen's time point label, per the study, means: about 28 days (+/-7) after the second vaccine dose. Read against the paper, the sample's treatment or condition label means: meningococcal conjugate vaccine given as trial control. Library preparation was by the immunoSEQ multiplex PCR assay. Not all clones reach the TCRdb copy of this immuneACCESS table, which keeps in-frame sequences only. Checked studies attribute under half of the gap to unresolved V genes and leave the rest unexplained. This sample comprises about 180,000 clones, around 90% of them detected only once. Together, the top ten hold approximately 4.2% of the sample. The specimen was peripheral blood, collected 28 days after the second dose of the MenACWY control vaccine. The receptor set was obtained from an adult who received the MenACWY meningococcal vaccine as a control.

The chain joins TRBV27 to TRBJ2-5; D could derive from TRBD1 or TRBD2 (6 bases each). Trimming left V 4 bases short and J 5 bases short, with 11 bases between. CDR1 is MNHEY, CDR2 SMNVEV, per germline (reference sequence). This CDR3 spans 13 amino acids. The CDR3 reads CASSYGGVETQYF. DNA of the CDR3: TGTGCCAGCAGTTACGGGGGCGTGGAGACCCAGTACTTC.

The sample holds one count of this clone. The chain carries TRBV6-5 and TRBJ2-4; the D is unclear. The CDR3 is 15 residues long. V was trimmed by 4 bases and J by 1 base, leaving 11 bases between them. Germline CDR1 MNHEY, CDR2 SVGAGI. The CDR3 sequence is CASSFVSSAKNIQYF. In DNA, the CDR3 is TGTGCCAGCAGTTTTGTGTCCAGTGCCAAAAACATTCAGTACTTC.

This rearrangement joins TRBV24-1 to TRBJ2-3, with D perhaps assigned TRBD1 or TRBD2 (5 bases each). Germline-derived CDR1 and CDR2 are KGHDR and SFDVKD. The ends were cut back, 5 bases at V and 0 bases at J, with 23 bases in the middle. This CDR3 has 19 amino acids. CDR3 residues: CATSVTPHVGTLSTDTQYF. CDR3 nucleotide sequence: TGTGCCACCAGTGTCACACCCCATGTTGGGACGCTTAGCACAGATACGCAGTATTTT.

The V and J genes are TRBV27 and TRBJ2-7, with 10 bases aligning to TRBD1. The CDR3 consists of 14 residues. Per germline, CDR1 MNHEY and CDR2 SMNVEV (reference sequence). V trimming: 6 bases; J trimming: 5 bases; junction bases outside the gene matches: 7. The CDR3 DNA sequence: TGTGCCAGCAGCCTCCGGGACAGGGGAAACGAGCAGTACTTC. Translation gives CASSLRDRGNEQYF.

The rearrangement joins TRBV4-2 to TRBJ2-7; D not resolved. The germline gives CDR1 LGHNA, CDR2 YNFKEQ. V was clipped by 1 base and J by 1 base, with 2 bases between them. The CDR3 is 12 amino acids. Here the CDR3 DNA reads TGTGCCAGCAGCCAAGGTTCCTACGAGCAGTACTTC. It specifies CASSQGSYEQYF.

This clone was observed a single time. V gene TRBV7-2 combines with J gene TRBJ2-7; D remains ambiguous. Germline CDR1 is SGHTA and CDR2 is FQGNSA. The CDR3 has 12 amino acids. The V end was cut by 3 bases, the J end by 3 bases, with 6 bases between. The CDR3 here is CASSLADYEQYF. In nucleotides, the CDR3 is TGTGCCAGCAGCTTGGCAGACTACGAGCAGTACTTC. Complete variable domain (other parts from reference TRBV7-2 and TRBJ2-7): GAGVSQSPSNKVTEKGKDVELRCDPISGHTALYWYRQSLGQGLEFLIYFQGNSAPDKSGLPSDRFSAERTGGSVSTLTIQRTQQEDSAVYLCASSLADYEQYFGPGTRLTVT.

In nucleotides, the CDR3 is TGTGCCAGCAGCCCAACAGGGACAGCGAACACCGGGGAGCTGTTTTTT. It codes for CASSPTGTANTGELFF. V is TRBV7-7 and J is TRBJ2-2; 7 bases map to TRBD1. The CDR3 totals 16 residues. Germline assignment: CDR1 SSHAT and CDR2 FNYEAQ (reference sequence). V lost 5 bases, J lost 0 bases, and 6 bases stayed unmatched.

The chain is built from TRBV6-5 and TRBJ1-3; D gene unclear. The V end was cut by 6 bases, the J end by 0 bases, with 9 bases between. Germline CDR1 is MNHEY and CDR2 is SVGAGI. The CDR3 contains 14 residues. The CDR3 region is CASSEASSGNTIYF. CDR3 coding DNA: TGTGCCAGCAGCGAGGCTAGCTCTGGAAACACCATATATTTT.

The rearrangement uses TRBV28 and TRBJ1-5; D is undetermined. V was trimmed by 2 bases and J by 0 bases, leaving 8 bases between them. CDR3 length: 15 amino acids. CDR1 is MDHEN, CDR2 SYDVKM, per germline. CDR3 residues: CASSLGEHSNQPQHF. For the CDR3, the DNA is TGTGCCAGCAGTTTAGGAGAACATAGCAATCAGCCCCAGCATTTT. The entire variable domain, with the rest obtained from reference TRBV28 and TRBJ1-5, is as follows: DVKVTQSSRYLVKRTGEKVFLECVQDMDHENMFWYRQDPGLGLRLIYFSYDVKMKEKGDIPEGYSVSREKKERFSLILESASTNQTSMYLCASSLGEHSNQPQHFGDGTRLSIL.

The gene calls are TRBV27 and TRBJ1-6; D gene uncertain. The CDR3 length is 16 residues. V was clipped by 7 bases and J by 0 bases, with 13 bases between them. In germline, CDR1 is MNHEY, CDR2 SMNVEV (reference sequence). In DNA, the CDR3 is TGTGCCAGCAATCCAAAGAGGAGCTCCTATAATTCACCCCTCCACTTT. It is translated as CASNPKRSSYNSPLHF.

This clone was counted only a few times. This sample includes further DNA sequences coding for the same CDR3. This sequence joins TRBV18 and TRBJ1-6; D not certain. The V gene lost 3 bases and the J gene lost 7 bases, with 7 bases spanning the gap. Germline V gene data show CDR1 as KGHSH and CDR2 as LQKENI. The CDR3 extends over 13 amino acids. For the CDR3, the DNA is TGTGCCAGCTCACCCGACCGGAATTCACCCCTCCACTTT. Translation: CASSPDRNSPLHF.

CDR3 nucleotides: TGTGCCAGCAGTTTCGGTCTCACAGATACGCAGTATTTT. This codes for CASSFGLTDTQYF. This chain connects TRBV12-3 or TRBV12-4 to TRBJ2-3; D ambiguous. V lost 3 bases to trimming and J lost 2 bases, with 6 bases between them. The CDR3 is 13 amino acids.